The rows below give T cell receptor beta chains drawn from one sample of a study of tumor-infiltrating lymphocytes in primary liver carcinoma. Each CDR3 protein is one row after TCRdb ran MiXCR on the multiplex PCR reads. The data hold approximately 320,000 distinct CDR3 sequences, with 58% observed a single time. The sample taken for sequencing was peripheral blood. The origin of the receptors is a woman in her thirties with primary liver carcinoma and hepatitis B virus infection. CDR3s include the opening cysteine and the closing phenylalanine or tryptophan. A D gene is named only where the DNA matches it firmly. Clone size is given for some rows only: seen once, a few or many times, or a class if the clone is expanded.

j_gene: TRBJ2-7
abundance: many
v_gene: TRBV12-3/TRBV12-4
d_gene: TRBD1
CDR3aa: CASSLEGALYEQYF
CDR3nt: TGTGCCAGCAGTTTAGAGGGGGCTCTCTACGAGCAGTACTTC

j_gene: TRBJ1-1
abundance: .
v_gene: TRBV11-2
d_gene: .
CDR3aa: CASSTVWDPITALNTEASF
CDR3nt: TGTGCCAGCAGCACAGTGTGGGACCCAATTACGGCGTTGAACACTGAAGCTTCCTTT

j_gene: TRBJ1-6
abundance: many
v_gene: TRBV4-2
d_gene: .
CDR3aa: CASSQGQGTDSPLHF
CDR3nt: TGTGCCAGCAGCCAAGGCCAGGGTACGGACTCACCCCTCCACTTT

j_gene: TRBJ2-3
abundance: .
v_gene: TRBV6-5
d_gene: TRBD2
CDR3aa: CATFRPGGTNTQYF
CDR3nt: TGTGCCACCTTTCGTCCGGGAGGCACCAATACGCAGTATTTT

j_gene: TRBJ1-6
abundance: .
v_gene: TRBV6-1
d_gene: .
CDR3aa: CACRATVDNSPLHF
CDR3nt: TGTGCCTGCAGAGCAACAGTAGATAATTCACCCCTCCACTTT

j_gene: TRBJ1-1
abundance: .
v_gene: TRBV12-3/TRBV12-4
d_gene: .
CDR3aa: CASSSGMDTEAFF
CDR3nt: TGTGCCAGCAGTTCAGGAATGGACACTGAAGCTTTCTTT

j_gene: TRBJ2-7
abundance: many
v_gene: TRBV11-2
d_gene: .
CDR3aa: CASSLWTPDGKQYF
CDR3nt: TGTGCCAGCAGCTTGTGGACTCCTGACGGGAAGCAGTACTTC

j_gene: TRBJ2-3
abundance: .
v_gene: TRBV29-1
d_gene: TRBD2
CDR3aa: CSAAGLAESTDTQYF
CDR3nt: TGCAGCGCTGCAGGACTAGCGGAGAGCACAGATACGCAGTATTTT

j_gene: TRBJ1-2
abundance: .
v_gene: TRBV12-3/TRBV12-4
d_gene: .
CDR3aa: CASSLASWTPSNYGYTF
CDR3nt: TGTGCCAGCAGTTTAGCCTCTTGGACACCTTCTAACTATGGCTACACCTTC

j_gene: TRBJ1-5
abundance: .
v_gene: TRBV6-2/TRBV6-3
d_gene: .
CDR3aa: CASTAGRFQAQHF
CDR3nt: TGTGCCAGTACGGCCGGGCGATTTCAGGCCCAGCATTTT

j_gene: TRBJ2-5
abundance: .
v_gene: TRBV5-4
d_gene: .
CDR3aa: CASSFYIQETQYF
CDR3nt: TGTGCCAGCAGCTTTTATATCCAAGAGACCCAGTACTTC

j_gene: TRBJ2-5
abundance: .
v_gene: TRBV11-2
d_gene: TRBD2
CDR3aa: CASSLDPRTSGRLEILYF
CDR3nt: TGTGCCAGCAGCTTAGACCCCCGGACTAGCGGGAGGCTAGAGATCCTGTACTTC

j_gene: TRBJ2-7
abundance: .
v_gene: TRBV11-3
d_gene: .
CDR3aa: CASSFTQGGYEQYF
CDR3nt: TGTGCCAGCAGCTTTACTCAAGGCGGATACGAGCAGTACTTC

j_gene: TRBJ2-7
abundance: .
v_gene: TRBV12-3/TRBV12-4
d_gene: .
CDR3aa: CVSSIQGYYEQYF
CDR3nt: TGTGTCAGCAGTATTCAGGGGTACTACGAGCAGTACTTC

j_gene: TRBJ2-7
abundance: many
v_gene: TRBV6-1
d_gene: TRBD2
CDR3aa: CASSTAGGRNEQYF
CDR3nt: TGTGCCAGCTCTACAGCGGGAGGGCGGAACGAGCAGTACTTC

j_gene: TRBJ2-5
abundance: .
v_gene: TRBV28
d_gene: TRBD2
CDR3aa: CARRQEREKPRETQYF
CDR3nt: TGTGCCAGGAGACAGGAGCGGGAGAAACCCCGGGAGACCCAGTACTTC

j_gene: TRBJ2-5
abundance: .
v_gene: TRBV11-2
d_gene: TRBD2
CDR3aa: CASSLGSGNETRYF
CDR3nt: TGTGCCAGCAGCTTAGGAAGCGGGAATGAGACCCGGTACTTC

j_gene: TRBJ1-3
abundance: few
v_gene: TRBV6-2/TRBV6-3
d_gene: .
CDR3aa: CASSQPISGNTIYF
CDR3nt: TGTGCCAGCAGCCAACCGATCTCTGGAAACACCATATATTTT

j_gene: TRBJ2-7
abundance: many
v_gene: TRBV13
d_gene: .
CDR3aa: CASSFSGLPSYEQYF
CDR3nt: TGTGCCAGCAGCTTCTCGGGACTTCCCTCCTACGAGCAGTACTTC

j_gene: TRBJ2-3
abundance: many
v_gene: TRBV6-1
d_gene: TRBD2
CDR3aa: CASSDLAGLRDTQYF
CDR3nt: TGTGCCAGCAGTGATCTAGCGGGTTTGAGAGATACGCAGTATTTT

j_gene: TRBJ2-2
abundance: .
v_gene: TRBV4-3
d_gene: TRBD2
CDR3aa: CTSSQVGTSEGGELFF
CDR3nt: TGTACCAGCAGCCAAGTGGGGACTAGCGAGGGCGGGGAGCTGTTTTTT

j_gene: TRBJ1-4
abundance: many
v_gene: TRBV6-2/TRBV6-3
d_gene: .
CDR3aa: CASSYSLNEKLFF
CDR3nt: TGTGCCAGCAGTTACTCGCTGAATGAAAAACTGTTTTTT

j_gene: TRBJ2-1
abundance: few
v_gene: TRBV12-3/TRBV12-4
d_gene: TRBD1
CDR3aa: CASSLGQTHNEQFF
CDR3nt: TGTGCCAGCAGTTTGGGACAGACCCACAATGAGCAGTTCTTC

j_gene: TRBJ2-1
abundance: few
v_gene: TRBV10-2
d_gene: TRBD2
CDR3aa: CASRGLADYNEQFF
CDR3nt: TGCGCCAGCCGGGGACTAGCGGACTACAATGAGCAGTTCTTC

j_gene: TRBJ2-7
abundance: .
v_gene: TRBV12-3/TRBV12-4
d_gene: TRBD2
CDR3aa: CASSPFGVAGSYEQYF
CDR3nt: TGTGCCAGCAGTCCGTTTGGGGTAGCGGGTTCCTACGAGCAGTACTTC

j_gene: TRBJ2-6
abundance: many
v_gene: TRBV6-1
d_gene: .
CDR3aa: CASSVLIAASGANVLTF
CDR3nt: TGTGCCAGCAGTGTCTTAATTGCGGCCTCTGGGGCCAACGTCCTGACTTTC

j_gene: TRBJ1-2
abundance: few
v_gene: TRBV11-2
d_gene: .
CDR3aa: CARSRSQGNHEGYTF
CDR3nt: TGTGCCCGCAGCCGAAGTCAGGGGAATCACGAAGGCTACACCTTC

j_gene: TRBJ2-1
abundance: .
v_gene: TRBV6-1
d_gene: TRBD1
CDR3aa: CASRRQGENEQFF
CDR3nt: TGTGCCAGCAGAAGACAGGGGGAGAATGAGCAGTTCTTC

j_gene: TRBJ2-2
abundance: .
v_gene: TRBV5-4
d_gene: .
CDR3aa: CTSSRDYTGELFF
CDR3nt: TGTACCAGCAGCCGGGACTACACCGGGGAGCTGTTTTTT

j_gene: TRBJ1-2
abundance: .
v_gene: TRBV7-8
d_gene: .
CDR3aa: CASSSRTAQDDYTF
CDR3nt: TGTGCCAGCAGCTCCCGGACAGCCCAGGACGACTACACCTTC

j_gene: TRBJ1-1
abundance: .
v_gene: TRBV12-3/TRBV12-4
d_gene: .
CDR3aa: CASSFTAWTEAFF
CDR3nt: TGTGCCAGCAGTTTTACGGCTTGGACTGAAGCTTTCTTT

j_gene: TRBJ2-7
abundance: .
v_gene: TRBV7-9
d_gene: .
CDR3aa: CASSLPGWGEQYF
CDR3nt: TGTGCCAGCAGCTTACCGGGGTGGGGCGAGCAGTACTTC

j_gene: TRBJ2-7
abundance: .
v_gene: TRBV28
d_gene: .
CDR3aa: CASREAEGGEQYF
CDR3nt: TGTGCCAGCAGGGAGGCAGAGGGCGGGGAGCAGTACTTC

j_gene: TRBJ2-1
abundance: few
v_gene: TRBV11-2
d_gene: .
CDR3aa: CASSYYNEQLF
CDR3nt: TGTGCCAGCAGCTACTACAATGAGCAGCTCTTC

j_gene: TRBJ2-7
abundance: .
v_gene: TRBV6-5
d_gene: .
CDR3aa: CACSPRQTYYEQYF
CDR3nt: TGTGCCTGCAGCCCCCGACAGACTTACTACGAGCAGTACTTC

j_gene: TRBJ2-2
abundance: .
v_gene: TRBV29-1
d_gene: .
CDR3aa: CSVPDWLTGELFF
CDR3nt: TGCAGCGTGCCAGATTGGCTCACCGGGGAGCTGTTTTTT

j_gene: TRBJ2-1
abundance: .
v_gene: TRBV5-4
d_gene: .
CDR3aa: CASSSKRPGTHNEQFF
CDR3nt: TGTGCCAGCAGCTCAAAGCGACCCGGGACTCACAATGAGCAGTTCTTC

j_gene: TRBJ2-3
abundance: few
v_gene: TRBV28
d_gene: TRBD2
CDR3aa: CASSRIRSGRSSTDTQYF
CDR3nt: TGTGCCAGCAGTCGAATCAGGAGCGGGAGGTCTAGCACAGATACGCAGTATTTT

j_gene: TRBJ2-2
abundance: .
v_gene: TRBV7-9
d_gene: TRBD2
CDR3aa: CASSRETSGIGSTGELFF
CDR3nt: TGTGCCAGTAGTCGGGAGACTAGCGGGATCGGGAGCACCGGGGAGCTGTTTTTT

j_gene: TRBJ2-7
abundance: many
v_gene: TRBV6-2/TRBV6-3
d_gene: .
CDR3aa: CASSYSRLADYEQYF
CDR3nt: TGTGCCAGCAGTTACAGCCGACTGGCGGACTACGAGCAGTACTTC

j_gene: TRBJ2-2
abundance: .
v_gene: TRBV28
d_gene: .
CDR3aa: CASRPKRNTNTGELFF
CDR3nt: TGTGCCAGCAGACCCAAGCGGAATACGAACACCGGGGAGCTGTTTTTT

j_gene: TRBJ1-5
abundance: .
v_gene: TRBV30
d_gene: TRBD1
CDR3aa: CAANSQGNQPQHF
CDR3nt: TGTGCCGCAAACTCACAGGGGAATCAGCCCCAGCATTTT

j_gene: TRBJ2-2
abundance: few
v_gene: TRBV4-1
d_gene: TRBD2
CDR3aa: CASSQEDGLAGATGELFF
CDR3nt: TGCGCCAGCAGCCAAGAGGATGGACTAGCGGGAGCCACCGGGGAGCTGTTTTTT

j_gene: TRBJ2-7
abundance: .
v_gene: TRBV30
d_gene: .
CDR3aa: CAWSVSGGEQYF
CDR3nt: TGTGCCTGGAGTGTATCCGGGGGCGAGCAGTACTTC

j_gene: TRBJ2-3
abundance: many
v_gene: TRBV5-6
d_gene: .
CDR3aa: CASSYAPGRTTDTQYF
CDR3nt: TGTGCCAGCAGCTACGCCCCTGGACGGACCACAGATACGCAGTATTTT

j_gene: TRBJ2-3
abundance: once
v_gene: TRBV7-9
d_gene: .
CDR3aa: CASSLRGTVTQYF
CDR3nt: TGTGCCAGCAGCTTGAGAGGCACAGTTACGCAGTATTTT